These T cell receptor beta chains were read from a single sample in a study of T-cell reconstitution after alpha-beta-depleted transplantation in children. TCRdb recomputed calls from the PCR reads with MiXCR, one row per CDR3 protein. This table has about 540,000 distinct CDR3 sequences, around 17% appearing once. The sequencing used PBMCs from the stem cell graft donor, collected from the stem cell graft. The source is a human donor who donated a stem cell graft to a child with acute lymphoblastic leukemia. The CDR3 runs from the conserved cysteine through the conserved F or W. D genes are given only for firm matches. The size entry is marked missing in some rows and otherwise reads once, few, many or a size class.

>TRBV4-2|15|-|TRBJ2-3|-
TGTGCCAGCAGCCAAGAACAGGGAATCGGAGATACGCAGTATTTT
CASSQEQGIGDTQYF
>TRBV7-2|13|TRBD1|TRBJ2-7|many
TGTGCCAGCAGCCCCCGGACAGGGTACGAGCAGTACTTC
CASSPRTGYEQYF
>TRBV6-5|14|-|TRBJ2-7|few
TGTGCCAGCAGTTACGAGCGGCAGGCCTACGAGCAGTACTTC
CASSYERQAYEQYF
>TRBV7-9|15|TRBD1|TRBJ1-1|-
TGTGCCAGCAGCTTAGAGGACAGGAGGTGGACTGAAGCTTTCTTT
CASSLEDRRWTEAFF
>TRBV3-1|15|-|TRBJ2-1|few
TGTGCCAGCAGCCCTGATAGCGCCGCATACAATGAGCAGTTCTTC
CASSPDSAAYNEQFF
>TRBV19|12|-|TRBJ2-2|-
TGTGCCAGTAGGTTGCGGCCAGGGGAGCTGTTTTTT
CASRLRPGELFF
>TRBV29-1|14|TRBD1|TRBJ2-7|few
TGCAGCGTCGGATCCGGGACAGGTTATTTCGAGCAGTACTTC
CSVGSGTGYFEQYF
>TRBV24-1|12|-|TRBJ2-5|few
TGTGCCACCAGTGATTTTGGAGAGACCCAGTACTTC
CATSDFGETQYF
>TRBV15|13|TRBD1|TRBJ2-5|few
TGTGCCACCAGCAGGGACAGGCAAGAGACCCAGTACTTC
CATSRDRQETQYF
>TRBV7-9|15|-|TRBJ2-2|-
TGTGCCAGCAGCTTAGGCAGTATGGAGACCGGGGAGCTGTTTTTT
CASSLGSMETGELFF
>TRBV12-3/TRBV12-4|11|-|TRBJ2-3|many
TGTGCCAGCAGTTTACGAGATACGCAGTATTTT
CASSLRDTQYF
>TRBV7-8|14|-|TRBJ1-4|-
TGTGCCAGCAGACCAGTCGCGACGACGGAAAAACTGTTTTTT
CASRPVATTEKLFF
>TRBV6-1|14|-|TRBJ2-1|-
TGTGCCAGCAGTGAGGGGACACGAGACAATGAGCAGTTCTTC
CASSEGTRDNEQFF
>TRBV12-3/TRBV12-4|11|-|TRBJ2-1|-
TGTGCCAGCAAGGGGGGCCAAGTTGGGTTCTTC
CASKGGQVGFF
>TRBV7-8|15|-|TRBJ2-7|few
TGTGCCAGCAGCCCCCATCAGGCAGGTGCTTCGGGGCAGTACTTC
CASSPHQAGASGQYF
>TRBV20-1|12|-|TRBJ1-5|-
TGCAGTGCTGGGGACGCCGATCAGCCCCAGCATTTT
CSAGDADQPQHF
>TRBV3-1|18|TRBD1|TRBJ2-1|few
TGTGCCAGCAGCGCGCACATCCCCCGGACAGGGGAGGGCAATGAGCAGTTCTTC
CASSAHIPRTGEGNEQFF
>TRBV27|14|TRBD1|TRBJ2-2|-
TGTGCCAGCAGTTCGACAGGGGGGGACGGGGAGCTGTTTTTT
CASSSTGGDGELFF
>TRBV27|14|-|TRBJ1-1|few
TGTGCCAGCAGTTTCACCGGGAGGGCCACTGAAGCTTTCTTT
CASSFTGRATEAFF
>TRBV5-1|15|TRBD1|TRBJ2-5|few
TGCGCCAGCAGCGACAGGGATGAGTTCCAAGAGACCCAGTACTTC
CASSDRDEFQETQYF
>TRBV10-2|15|-|TRBJ1-1|few
TGCGCCAGCAGTGAGGTGGGTGGTAAGAACACTGAAGCTTTCTTT
CASSEVGGKNTEAFF
>TRBV7-9|12|-|TRBJ2-2|-
TGTGCCAGCAGCCCCACCGACCGGGAGCTGTTTTTT
CASSPTDRELFF
>TRBV19|14|-|TRBJ1-1|-
TGTGCCAGTAGCCCCTACGACAGGAACACTGAAGCTTTCTTT
CASSPYDRNTEAFF
>TRBV7-9|15|TRBD2|TRBJ2-7|-
TGTGCCAGCAGCTTAGAAGCCGGGACTAGAAACGAGCAGTACTTC
CASSLEAGTRNEQYF
>TRBV9|15|TRBD2|TRBJ2-5|-
TGTGCCAGCAGCGTAGATAGCGGGAGGATTGAGACCCAGTACTTC
CASSVDSGRIETQYF
>TRBV6-1|18|-|TRBJ2-3|-
TGTGCCAGCAGTGAAAGGGTCGGAGGGAGAAATAGGGTGAATACGCAGTATTTT
CASSERVGGRNRVNTQYF
>TRBV20-1|13|TRBD2|TRBJ2-1|few
TGCAGTGCTAGCCTAGCGGGATACAATGAGCAGTTCTTC
CSASLAGYNEQFF
>TRBV7-9|16|TRBD2|TRBJ2-3|few
TGTGCCAGCAGCTTATGGACTAGCGGGGTCCAAGATACGCAGTATTTT
CASSLWTSGVQDTQYF
>TRBV20-1|14|-|TRBJ2-3|few
TGCAGTGCTACCGGACTGAGTTCCACAGATACGCAGTATTTT
CSATGLSSTDTQYF
>TRBV7-8|12|-|TRBJ1-4|-
TGTGCCAGCAGCTGGGCCAATGAAAAACTGTTTTTT
CASSWANEKLFF
>TRBV27|15|TRBD2|TRBJ2-7|few
TGTGCCAGCAGTCCGACTAGCGGAGCTCGCTACGAGCAGTACTTC
CASSPTSGARYEQYF
>TRBV6-5|14|TRBD1|TRBJ2-1|-
TGTGCCAGCAGTTTAGGGACAGGGGCCCATGAGCAGTTCTTC
CASSLGTGAHEQFF
>TRBV6-5|14|-|TRBJ2-1|few
TGTGCCAGCAGTTACGAGGATGACTTCAATGAGCAGTTCTTC
CASSYEDDFNEQFF
>TRBV9|16|TRBD2|TRBJ2-1|-
TGTGCCAGCAGCGTGGGAGGGATTACCGTCTCCAATGAGCAGTTCTTC
CASSVGGITVSNEQFF
>TRBV27|12|-|TRBJ2-1|once
TGTGCCAGCAGACTCAGGGGCGGGGAGCAGTTCTTC
CASRLRGGEQFF
>TRBV10-1|13|-|TRBJ2-5|few
TGCGCCAGCAGTGAGAGGCCGGCGGGGACCCAGTACTTC
CASSERPAGTQYF
>TRBV7-8|16|TRBD2|TRBJ2-3|-
TGTGCCAGCAGCCCCTCGTGGGGACTAGGGGGAGATACGCAGTATTTT
CASSPSWGLGGDTQYF
>TRBV20-1|13|-|TRBJ2-7|few
TGCAGTGCTAGTCGGGTAAGGGAGTACGAGCAGTACTTC
CSASRVREYEQYF
>TRBV20-1|15|-|TRBJ1-6|-
TGCAGTGCTAGAGGCAGGACCTCCTATAATTCACCCCTCCACTTT
CSARGRTSYNSPLHF
>TRBV7-2|15|TRBD1|TRBJ1-1|many
TGTGCCAGCAGCTTAATCGGACAGGGAAAAACTGAAGCTTTCTTT
CASSLIGQGKTEAFF
>TRBV5-1|13|-|TRBJ2-1|few
TGCGCCAGCAGCGGGCTCGGGACTAATGAGCAGTTCTTC
CASSGLGTNEQFF
>TRBV4-1|18|-|TRBJ1-3|few
TGCGCCAGCAGCCAAGATACGCCAGCTCGCTTCTCTGGAAACACCATATATTTT
CASSQDTPARFSGNTIYF
>TRBV12-3/TRBV12-4|15|-|TRBJ2-7|few
TGTGCCAGCAGGGCCGGGCTAGCGAGCAACTACGAGCAGTACTTC
CASRAGLASNYEQYF
>TRBV20-1|15|TRBD2|TRBJ2-7|few
TGCAGTGCGAGGCGTATGGCGGGAGAGTCCTACGAGCAGTACTTC
CSARRMAGESYEQYF
>TRBV20-1|13|TRBD1|TRBJ1-2|-
TGCAGTGCTAGAGTCGGGACAGGGTACGGCTACACCTTC
CSARVGTGYGYTF
>TRBV5-5|12|-|TRBJ2-1|-
TGTGCCAGCACCTCACTGGCGACTGAGCAGTTCTTC
CASTSLATEQFF
>TRBV6-5|17|TRBD2|TRBJ2-1|-
TGTGCCAGCAGTTACTCGACTAGCGGGAGGAAGAACGGTGAGCAGTTCTTC
CASSYSTSGRKNGEQFF
>TRBV29-1|15|TRBD1|TRBJ1-2|few
TGCAGCGTTGTACCTAATCAGGGGGCCCTTGATGGCTACACCTTC
CSVVPNQGALDGYTF